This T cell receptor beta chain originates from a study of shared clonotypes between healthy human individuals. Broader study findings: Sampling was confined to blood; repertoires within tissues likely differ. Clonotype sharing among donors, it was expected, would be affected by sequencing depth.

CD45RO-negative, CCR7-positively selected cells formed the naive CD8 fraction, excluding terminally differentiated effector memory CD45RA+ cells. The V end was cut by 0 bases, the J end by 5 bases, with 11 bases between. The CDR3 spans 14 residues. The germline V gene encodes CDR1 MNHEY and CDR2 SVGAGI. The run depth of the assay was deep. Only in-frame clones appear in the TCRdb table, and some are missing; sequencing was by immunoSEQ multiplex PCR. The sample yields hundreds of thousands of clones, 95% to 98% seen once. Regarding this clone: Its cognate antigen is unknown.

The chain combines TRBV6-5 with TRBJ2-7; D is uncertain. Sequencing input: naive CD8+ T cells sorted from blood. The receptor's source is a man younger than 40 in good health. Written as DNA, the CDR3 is TGTGCCAGCAGTTACTCGTCGCTAAGGGACGAGCAGTACTTC. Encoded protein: CASSYSSLRDEQYF.